This is a list of T cell receptor beta chains from one sample in a study of cytotoxic CD8 clonotypes in ibrutinib-treated CLL. Profiling relied on immunoSEQ multiplex PCR, and the TCRdb table lists in-frame clones only, not all of them. The table records around 300,000 clones, 80% of them present only once. The source material was PBMCs, sampled before ibrutinib treatment. These TCRs come from a human donor with chronic lymphocytic leukemia. Both conserved end residues are part of each CDR3. The D gene is left open where the match is weak. The size field is filled for only some rows; it gives once, few, many or a size class.

>TRBJ2-3|TRBV7-2|.|TRBD2
TGTGCCAGCAGCTCGGGGACTAGCGGGAGACGAGATACGCAGTATTTT
CASSSGTSGRRDTQYF
>TRBJ2-7|TRBV5-6|.|TRBD2
TGTGCCAGCAGCCCAAAGGGTAGCGGGATCCTCTACGAGCAGTACTTC
CASSPKGSGILYEQYF
>TRBJ2-7|TRBV19|.|.
TGTGCCAGTAGTCCGACGGGCCACTACGAGCAGTACTTC
CASSPTGHYEQYF
>TRBJ2-7|TRBV9|.|TRBD1
TGTGCCAGCAGCGCCGGGACAGGGGGCGACGAGCAGTACTTC
CASSAGTGGDEQYF
>TRBJ1-2|TRBV5-6|.|.
TGTGCCAGCAGCCGTGGAAGCTACGGCTACACCTTC
CASSRGSYGYTF
>TRBJ1-1|TRBV2|once|.
TGTGCCAGCAGTGGGCCGGGATTCGAAGCTTTCTTT
CASSGPGFEAFF
>TRBJ2-5|TRBV5-4|.|.
TGTGCCAGCAGGTCGGACTTGACCTTACCTCAAGAGACCCAGTACTTC
CASRSDLTLPQETQYF
>TRBJ1-2|TRBV18|few|.
TGTGCCAGCTCAGACGGGCAGAGCTATGGCTACACCTTC
CASSDGQSYGYTF
>TRBJ1-2|TRBV4-3|.|.
TGCGCCAGCAGGGGGGTGGGTAGGCATGGCTACACCTTC
CASRGVGRHGYTF
>TRBJ2-3|TRBV7-9|once|TRBD2
TGTGCCAGCAGCTTAGGGACTAGCGGTAGCACAGATACGCAGTATTTT
CASSLGTSGSTDTQYF
>TRBJ2-7|TRBV19|.|.
TGTGCCAGTAGTACGACCCGGGACAACTACGAGCAGTACTTC
CASSTTRDNYEQYF
>TRBJ2-1|TRBV7-6|.|TRBD2
TGTGCCAGCGGGACTAGCTACAATGAGCAGTTCTTC
CASGTSYNEQFF
>TRBJ2-3|TRBV7-2|.|.
TGTGCCAGCAGCTCAAGGGCACCCGAGGGTACGCAGTATTTT
CASSSRAPEGTQYF
>TRBJ1-1|TRBV4-3|few|.
TGCGCCAGCAGCCAAGGACTACAGGTGAACACTGAAGCTTTCTTT
CASSQGLQVNTEAFF
>TRBJ1-1|TRBV20-1|.|.
TGCAGTGCTAGATACACTGAAGCTTTCTTT
CSARYTEAFF
>TRBJ2-3|TRBV27|few|.
TGTGCCAGCAGTACGGACGTAGTAGATACGCAGTATTTT
CASSTDVVDTQYF
>TRBJ1-2|TRBV5-6|.|.
TGTGCCAGCAGCTTAGACAGGCCAATTTATGGCTACACCTTC
CASSLDRPIYGYTF
>TRBJ2-4|TRBV27|.|.
TGTGCCAGCAGTCTAGCTCCGTCTTTAATAAACATTCAGTACTTC
CASSLAPSLINIQYF
>TRBJ1-5|TRBV27|.|.
TGTGCCAGCAGTTTTGGGGGGATCAATCAGCCCCAGCATTTT
CASSFGGINQPQHF
>TRBJ2-3|TRBV27|.|TRBD2
TGTGCCAGCAGTTTATCGGGCCTAGCGGACACAGATACGCAGTATTTT
CASSLSGLADTDTQYF
>TRBJ2-2|TRBV29-1|once|TRBD2
TGCAGCGTTGGTCTGAGACTAGCGGGAGCCCCGAACACCGGGGAGCTGTTTTTT
CSVGLRLAGAPNTGELFF
>TRBJ1-1|TRBV2|.|TRBD1
TGTGCCAGCGCGGACAGGGGGCGGACTGAAGCTTTCTTT
CASADRGRTEAFF
>TRBJ2-7|TRBV30|.|.
TGTGCCTGGAGTGCCGGGGGCGAGCAGTACTTC
CAWSAGGEQYF
>TRBJ2-1|TRBV2|once|.
TGTGCCAGCAGTGGTCAGTTCTTC
CASSGQFF
>TRBJ1-2|TRBV27|.|.
TGTGCCAGCAGTTTCAGCAGGAGCTATGGCTACACCTTC
CASSFSRSYGYTF
>TRBJ2-5|TRBV18|.|TRBD1
TGTGCCAGCTCCCCGGGACAGGCGGAGACCCAGTACTTC
CASSPGQAETQYF
>TRBJ2-1|TRBV7-9|few|TRBD2
TGTGCCAGCACCTATAGCGGGAGTGAGCAGTTCTTC
CASTYSGSEQFF
>TRBJ1-2|TRBV6-5|.|.
TGTGCCAGCAGTCCACAGGCTAACTATGGCTACACCTTC
CASSPQANYGYTF
>TRBJ2-1|TRBV6-5|.|.
TGTGCCAGCAGTTACTCGGGCCCACAATACAATGAGCAGTTCTTC
CASSYSGPQYNEQFF
>TRBJ1-1|TRBV18|.|.
TGTGCCAGCTCACCACCTACGGACAGACAGGCAGCTTTCTTT
CASSPPTDRQAAFF
>TRBJ2-7|TRBV5-4|.|.
TGTGCCAGCAGCTTGGTCTCCCGTAATACCTACGAGCAGTACTTC
CASSLVSRNTYEQYF
>TRBJ2-2|TRBV9|few|.
TGTGCCAGCAGCCCCCAGAACACCGGGGAGCTGTTTTTT
CASSPQNTGELFF
>TRBJ2-7|TRBV27|.|TRBD2
TGTGCCAGCGCCAAACTAGCGGGAGCTACATCCTACGAGCAGTACTTC
CASAKLAGATSYEQYF
>TRBJ1-2|TRBV5-4|few|TRBD1
TGTGCCAGCAGCTGGAAGACAGGGAACCACTATGGCTACACCTTC
CASSWKTGNHYGYTF
>TRBJ2-7|TRBV5-6|.|TRBD1
TGTGCCAGCAGCCCGACAGGGGGTCCGGTCTACGAGCAGTACTTC
CASSPTGGPVYEQYF
>TRBJ1-2|TRBV7-9|once|.
TGTGCCAGCAGGACCGGGCCTTACGAGAGCTATGGCTACACCTTC
CASRTGPYESYGYTF
>TRBJ2-7|TRBV29-1|.|.
TGCAGCGTTGGTCGATCCGGGGGCCACGAGCAGTACTTC
CSVGRSGGHEQYF
>TRBJ2-7|TRBV18|.|.
TGTGCCAGCTCCCCCTCGGACAGCCGCGAGCAGTACTTC
CASSPSDSREQYF
>TRBJ1-1|TRBV11-2|.|.
TGTGCCAGCAGCATAACAGGGACCCCTGCCACTGAAGCTTTCTTT
CASSITGTPATEAFF
>TRBJ2-5|TRBV18|.|TRBD2
TGTGCCAGCTCAAAACGGACTAGCGGGGACGAGACCCAGTACTTC
CASSKRTSGDETQYF
>TRBJ2-3|TRBV14|.|.
TGTGCCAGCAGCCAATTAGACTGGGGTGGGCAGTATTTT
CASSQLDWGGQYF
>TRBJ2-1|TRBV6-4|.|TRBD2
TGTGCCAGCAAAGAACTAGCGGGAGTCAATGAGCAGTTCTTC
CASKELAGVNEQFF
>TRBJ2-1|TRBV11-2|.|TRBD2
TGTGCCAGCAGCTCATCCCTGACTAGCGGACAATACAATGAGCAGTTCTTC
CASSSSLTSGQYNEQFF
>TRBJ2-1|TRBV7-6|.|TRBD2
TGTGCCAGCAGCGGCCCGGGACTAGCGGAGTACAATGAGCAGTTCTTC
CASSGPGLAEYNEQFF
>TRBJ2-3|TRBV29-1|.|.
TGCAGCGTTGATATCTCAACGGATACGCAGTATTTT
CSVDISTDTQYF
>TRBJ1-1|TRBV7-8|.|.
TGTGCCAGCAGCTTAGTTATAGTGAACAAGAACACTGAAGCTTTCTTT
CASSLVIVNKNTEAFF
>TRBJ2-1|TRBV5-1|.|TRBD1
TGCGCCAGCAGCTTGGTTAGGTCAGGACAGGGCAATGAGCAGTTCTTC
CASSLVRSGQGNEQFF
>TRBJ1-5|TRBV6-4|.|.
TGTGCCAGCAGACCCGGGACATTGTATAGCAATCAGCCCCAGCATTTT
CASRPGTLYSNQPQHF